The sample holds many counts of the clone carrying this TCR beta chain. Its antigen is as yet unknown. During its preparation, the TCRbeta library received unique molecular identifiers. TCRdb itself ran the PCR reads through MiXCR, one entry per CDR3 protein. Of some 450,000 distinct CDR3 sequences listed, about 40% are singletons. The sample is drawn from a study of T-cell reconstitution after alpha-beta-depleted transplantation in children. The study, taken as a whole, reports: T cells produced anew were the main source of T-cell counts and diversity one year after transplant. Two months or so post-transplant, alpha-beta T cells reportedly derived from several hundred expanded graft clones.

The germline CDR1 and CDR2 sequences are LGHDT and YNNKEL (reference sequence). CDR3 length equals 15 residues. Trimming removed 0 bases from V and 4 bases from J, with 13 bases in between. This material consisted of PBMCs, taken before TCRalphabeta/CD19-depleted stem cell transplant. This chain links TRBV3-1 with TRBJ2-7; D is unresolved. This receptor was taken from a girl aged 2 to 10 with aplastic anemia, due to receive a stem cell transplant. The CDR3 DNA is TGTGCCAGCAGCCAAGACTCGGCCCAGATTTACGAGCAGTACTTC. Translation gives CASSQDSAQIYEQYF.